Presented here are 28 T cell receptor beta chains from one specimen sequenced in a study of T cells in Graves' hyperthyroidism and ophthalmopathy. Amplification of TCR beta CDR3 regions used RNA as the template. Initially, a first-round RT-PCR of the TCR CDR3 employed the HTBI primer set. Using its own MiXCR run on the multiplex PCR reads, TCRdb lists one record per CDR3 protein. This table has hundreds of thousands of distinct CDR3 sequences, about 16% appearing once. Sequences were obtained from blood. The origin of the receptors is a woman in her thirties with Graves' hyperthyroidism.

The chain is built from TRBV12-3 or TRBV12-4 and TRBJ2-5, with D uncertain. The CDR3 covers 15 residues. Between the trimmed V and J ends, which lost 6 bases and 5 bases, there was a span of 19 bases. CDR3 nucleotides: TGTGCCAGCAGCCAAGGGTGGAGTCCGGGTGAGACCCAGTACTTC. This encodes CASSQGWSPGETQYF.

The rearrangement links TRBV7-8 to TRBJ2-3; TRBD2 matches 10 bases. CDR3 size: 16 residues. Germline values: CDR1 SGHVS, CDR2 FQNEAQ. Trimming at V came to 5 bases and at J to 4 bases, leaving 9 bases not matched to a gene. The CDR3 DNA reads TGTGCCAGCAGCCCGGCCGCTAGCGGGAGACCAGATACGCAGTATTTT. It translates to CASSPAASGRPDTQYF.

This clonotype was observed a few times. This rearrangement joins TRBV19 to TRBJ1-2; 7 nucleotides align to TRBD1. The CDR3 is made up of 15 amino acids. V gave up 3 bases and J gave up 1 base; unmatched junction bases: 5. CDR1 is LNHDA and CDR2 is SQIVND in the germline V gene (reference sequence). CDR3 region: CASSMGTELNYGYTF. Here the CDR3 DNA reads TGTGCCAGTAGTATGGGGACAGAGCTTAACTATGGCTACACCTTC.

This clonotype was seen ten or more times. This chain joins TRBV28 and TRBJ1-2; no firm D call. V dropped 6 bases and J dropped 10 bases, with 12 bases sitting between them. Germline CDR1 reads MDHEN; CDR2 reads SYDVKM. CDR3 length: 11 amino acids. CDR3 in amino acids: CASRIRWVYTF. CDR3 bases: TGTGCCAGCAGAATACGTTGGGTCTACACCTTC.

This clonotype has just a few counts. This chain joins TRBV10-3 and TRBJ1-5; 9 nucleotides match TRBD1. The CDR3 totals 16 residues. With 1 base clipped from V and 1 base from J, the junction kept 2 bases outside the gene matches. CDR1 is ENHRY and CDR2 is SYGVKD in the germline V gene. DNA for the CDR3: TGTGCCATCAGTGAGTTCGGACAGGGGAGCAATCAGCCCCAGCATTTT. It codes for CAISEFGQGSNQPQHF.

This clonotype was detected many times. J is TRBJ2-5 and V is TRBV5-8; no clear D gene. The germline V and J ends were trimmed by 1 base and 0 bases, with 10 bases remaining between them. Germline V gene sequence: CDR1 SGHTS, CDR2 YDEGEE. This CDR3 has 15 residues. The DNA for the CDR3 is TGTGCCAGCAGCTTGTCTTTACGGTACCAAGAGACCCAGTACTTC. Translated, it gives CASSLSLRYQETQYF.

This clonotype was observed a handful of times. This chain uses TRBV6-5 with TRBJ2-5; D is undetermined. V lost 2 bases and J 5 bases, leaving 15 bases between the germline ends. Germline V gene sequence: CDR1 MNHEY, CDR2 SVGAGI. The CDR3 spans 15 residues. The CDR3 spells CASSYVATLGETQYF. The CDR3 DNA sequence: TGTGCCAGCAGTTACGTCGCCACCCTGGGGGAGACCCAGTACTTC.

The DNA of the CDR3 is TGTGCCAGCAGCCAAGACGATAGACAGGGCGGCGATTCACCCCTCCACTTT. Its protein product is CASSQDDRQGGDSPLHF. This chain links TRBV4-2 with TRBJ1-6, with 7 bases fitting TRBD1. Germline V lookup: CDR1 LGHNA, CDR2 YNFKEQ. The CDR3 is made up of 17 amino acids. V was clipped by 0 bases and J by 8 bases; unmatched bases: 10.

The V gene is TRBV28, the J gene TRBJ1-4, with 7 bases that match TRBD1. CDR1 and CDR2 from the germline V gene are MDHEN and SYDVKM. The junction had 17 bases not matched to a gene; V was cut back by 8 bases and J by 8 bases. The CDR3 is 16 amino acids. Written as DNA, the CDR3 is TGTGCCAGCTCGCGCGAACAGGGGCCAACCGGAGAAAAACTGTTTTTT. As protein: CASSREQGPTGEKLFF.

This clonotype was counted a few times. V and J are TRBV4-2 and TRBJ2-1; the D gene could be TRBD1 or TRBD2 (5 bases each). The V and J ends lost 3 bases and 10 bases respectively, with 10 bases between them. The CDR3 contains 12 residues. The germline CDR1 and CDR2 sequences are LGHNA and YNFKEQ. The CDR3 DNA reads TGTGCCAGCAGCCAGGGACGGACAGAGCAGTTCTTC. It encodes CASSQGRTEQFF.

This clonotype was seen a handful of times. The chain has TRBV20-1 and TRBJ2-1; 11 nucleotides line up with TRBD2. V was clipped by 5 bases and J by 5 bases; unmatched bases: 8. The CDR3 length is 15 residues. In germline, CDR1 is DFQATT, CDR2 SNEGSKA (reference sequence). The CDR3 nucleotides read TGCAGTGCTTTTCGACTAGCGGGAACCCACAATGAGCAGTTCTTC. It specifies CSAFRLAGTHNEQFF.

This clonotype was seen many times. The chain couples TRBV3-1 to TRBJ2-1; TRBD2 matches at 7 bases. The V gene end was trimmed by 2 bases and the J gene end by 0 bases; junction bases not matched to a gene: 7. The CDR3 contains 17 residues. Per germline, CDR1 LGHDT and CDR2 YNNKEL (reference sequence). The CDR3 bases are TGTGCCAGCAGCCAACGTCGGGGGAGGGCCTCCTACAATGAGCAGTTCTTC. Its protein product is CASSQRRGRASYNEQFF.

Concerning this clonotype itself: A much larger clone sits a single nucleotide away, making a read error possible. This chain links TRBV28 with TRBJ2-7, with 10 positions matching TRBD1. The junction had 11 bases not matched to a gene; V was cut back by 7 bases and J by 5 bases. Germline CDR1 is MDHEN and CDR2 is SYDVKM. The CDR3 is 15 amino acids. CDR3 sequence reads: CASKGVGTGDHEQYF. CDR3 in DNA: TGTGCCAGCAAAGGGGTCGGGACAGGGGACCACGAGCAGTACTTC.

This clonotype has a count of ten or more. This rearrangement joins TRBV10-3 to TRBJ1-2; D is unclear. Germline values: CDR1 ENHRY, CDR2 SYGVKD. The CDR3 covers 14 residues. V lost 0 bases and J 4 bases, leaving 9 bases between the germline ends. The CDR3 here is CAISESGRSYGYTF. DNA of the CDR3: TGTGCCATCAGTGAGTCCGGGAGGAGCTATGGCTACACCTTC.

This clonotype was counted at least ten times. The chain employs TRBV3-1 and TRBJ2-7, with D unresolved. V shed 0 bases and J shed 7 bases, with 4 bases lying between them. Germline CDR1 and CDR2: LGHDT and YNNKEL (reference sequence). This CDR3 has 11 amino acids. The DNA of the CDR3 is TGTGCCAGCAGCCAAGATCAGGAGCAGTACTTC. Its protein product is CASSQDQEQYF.

This clonotype was seen repeatedly, ten times or more. The chain carries TRBV5-6 and TRBJ1-2; unclear D gene. The V end was cut by 3 bases, the J end by 4 bases, with 13 bases between. The CDR3 has 14 residues. The V gene's germline CDR1 is SGHDT and CDR2 YYEEEE. The CDR3 DNA sequence: TGTGCCAGCAGCTCCGGGTCTTCGGCCTATGGCTACACCTTC. Encoded protein: CASSSGSSAYGYTF.

This clonotype was seen only a few times. This clone may be a read error of a much larger clone one base away. CDR3 in amino acids: CASSPTGVGNNEQFF. DNA of the CDR3: TGTGCCAGCAGCCCGACTGGGGTGGGGAACAATGAGCAGTTCTTC. The rearrangement joins TRBV7-3 to TRBJ2-1; D not resolved. Germline V gene data show CDR1 as SGHTA and CDR2 as FQGTGA. The CDR3 totals 15 residues. V gave up 5 bases and J gave up 5 bases, with 16 bases separating them.

V is TRBV19 and J is TRBJ2-2, with D possibly matching TRBD2 (5 bases). The CDR3 extends over 13 amino acids. Germline CDR1 and CDR2: LNHDA and SQIVND (reference sequence). V was clipped by 7 bases and J by 4 bases, with 10 bases between them. CDR3 in DNA: TGTGCCAGTACCGGACTTATCACCGGGGAGCTGTTTTTT. It specifies CASTGLITGELFF.

This clonotype occurred a few times. CDR3 coding DNA: TGTGCCAGCAGTAAGACTGGGCCAACCTATCAGCCCCAGCATTTT. Amino acids: CASSKTGPTYQPQHF. The rearrangement uses TRBV6-1 and TRBJ1-5; D gene ambiguous. V lost 5 bases and J lost 5, with 16 bases in between. The CDR3 spans 15 residues. Germline V gene sequence: CDR1 MNHNS, CDR2 SASEGT.

In this sample, this clonotype turned up a few times. This sequence joins TRBV18 and TRBJ2-2; perhaps TRBD1 as D (7 bases). The ends were cut back, 5 bases at V and 8 bases at J, with 15 bases in the middle. CDR1 and CDR2 (germline): KGHSH, LQKENI. This CDR3 spans 14 amino acids. CDR3 in amino acids: CASSSGLDRGELFF. DNA of the CDR3: TGTGCCAGCTCATCGGGACTGGACAGGGGGGAGCTGTTTTTT. Complete variable domain (other parts from reference TRBV18 and TRBJ2-2): NAGVMQNPRHLVRRRGQEARLRCSPMKGHSHVYWYRQLPEEGLKFMVYLQKENIIDESGMPKERFSAEFPKEGPSILRIQQVVRGDSAAYFCASSSGLDRGELFFGEGSRLTVL.

The chain carries TRBV20-1 and TRBJ1-2; 11 bases align to TRBD1. V dropped 5 bases and J dropped 2; count of bases not matched to a gene: 4. CDR1 is DFQATT, CDR2 SNEGSKA, per germline (reference sequence). The CDR3 runs to 14 residues. DNA of the CDR3: TGCAGTGCTCAACGGACAGGGGGCAACTATGGCTACACCTTC. It codes for CSAQRTGGNYGYTF.

This clonotype has a count of ten or more. The rearrangement joins TRBV28 to TRBJ1-4; D is possibly TRBD1 (6 bases). Germline V gives CDR1 MDHEN, CDR2 SYDVKM. The V end lost 2 bases, the J end lost 8 bases, and 15 bases lay between the germline ends. This CDR3 is built from 15 residues. CDR3 nucleotide sequence: TGTGCCAGCAGTTTAATCATGGGGGCACGGGAAAAACTGTTTTTT. This codes for CASSLIMGAREKLFF.

The chain joins TRBV29-1 to TRBJ2-1; TRBD2 agrees at 8 bases. Per the germline V gene, CDR1 is SQVTM and CDR2 is ANQGSEA. This CDR3 is built from 14 residues. The ends lost 2 bases at V and 1 base at J; junction bases unmatched: 1. CDR3 DNA: TGCAGCGTTGAACGGGGGGGGTCCTACAATGAGCAGTTCTTC. Residues: CSVERGGSYNEQFF.

This clonotype was seen a few times. This may be a read error, as it is one base from a much larger clone. The chain joins TRBV7-2 to TRBJ1-1; D uncertain. This CDR3 is built from 15 residues. The V end lost 3 bases, the J end lost 6 bases, and 17 bases lay between the germline ends. Germline V gene sequence: CDR1 SGHTA, CDR2 FQGNSA. The DNA for the CDR3 is TGTGCCAGCAGCTTGGTGTCAGCGGTTGACGCTGAAGCTTTCTTT. Its translation: CASSLVSAVDAEAFF.

This rearrangement joins TRBV29-1 to TRBJ2-2; 14 bases are a match to TRBD2. The V and J ends lost 7 bases and 5 bases, in that order; junction bases with no gene match: 3. The germline CDR1 and CDR2 sequences are SQVTM and ANQGSEA. The CDR3 runs to 14 residues. The DNA of the CDR3 is TGCAGCGCGGGACTAGCGGGAGAAACCGGGGAGCTGTTTTTT. As protein: CSAGLAGETGELFF.

The J gene is TRBJ2-1, the V gene TRBV9; D unresolved. From germline, CDR1 is SGDLS and CDR2 YYNGEE. The germline V and J ends were trimmed by 0 bases and 3 bases, with 10 bases remaining between them. CDR3 length: 15 amino acids. CDR3 residues: CASSVEVGNYNEQFF. The DNA for the CDR3 is TGTGCCAGCAGCGTAGAGGTGGGGAACTACAATGAGCAGTTCTTC.

This clonotype appeared many times. The chain combines TRBV6-5 with TRBJ2-2; TRBD2 might be the D (6 bases). The CDR3 is made up of 13 amino acids. The V gene's germline CDR1 is MNHEY and CDR2 SVGAGI. Trimming left V 4 bases short and J 6 bases short, with 9 bases between. CDR3 DNA: TGTGCCAGCAGTTGGAGGGGTCCCGGGGAGCTGTTTTTT. It yields the protein CASSWRGPGELFF.

The CDR3 bases are TGTGCCACCAGCAGAGATCTCGGACAGGGTGGGACCGGGGAGCTGTTTTTT. It is translated as CATSRDLGQGGTGELFF. This chain connects TRBV15 to TRBJ2-2; 8 nucleotides agree with TRBD1. CDR1 LNHNV and CDR2 YYDKDF come from the germline V gene (reference sequence). V lost 0 bases, J lost 5 bases, and 8 bases stayed unmatched. The CDR3 runs to 17 residues.